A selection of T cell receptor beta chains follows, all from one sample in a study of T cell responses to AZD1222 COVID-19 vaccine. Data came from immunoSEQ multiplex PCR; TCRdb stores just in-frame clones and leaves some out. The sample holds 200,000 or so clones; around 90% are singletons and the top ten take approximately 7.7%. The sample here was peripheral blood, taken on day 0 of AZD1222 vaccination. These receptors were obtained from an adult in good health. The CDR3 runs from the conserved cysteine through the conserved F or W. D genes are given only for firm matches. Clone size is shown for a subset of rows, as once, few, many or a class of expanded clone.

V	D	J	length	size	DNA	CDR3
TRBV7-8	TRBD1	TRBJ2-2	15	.	TGTGCCAGCAGCTTAGAAGCTAAAAGGGGGCTGGAGCTGTTTTTT	CASSLEAKRGLELFF
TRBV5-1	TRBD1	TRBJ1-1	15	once	TGCGCCAGCAGCTTGGTGGACAGGGTACTTTCAGAAGCTTTCTTT	CASSLVDRVLSEAFF
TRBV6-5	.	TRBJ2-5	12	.	TGTGCCAGCAGCCTAAACCGGGAGACCCAGTACTTC	CASSLNRETQYF
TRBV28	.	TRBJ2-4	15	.	TGTGCCACGGCCCGGGGGACCCTAGCCAAAAACATTCAGTACTTC	CATARGTLAKNIQYF
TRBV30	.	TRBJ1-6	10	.	TGTGCCTGGATGTCAGGGACCCTCCACTTT	CAWMSGTLHF
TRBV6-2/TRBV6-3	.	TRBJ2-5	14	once	TGTGCCAGCAGCCTTGGGGACTACCAAGAGACCCAGTACTTC	CASSLGDYQETQYF
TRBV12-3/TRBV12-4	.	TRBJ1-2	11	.	TGTGCCAGCAGTCTAACCTATGGCTACACCTTC	CASSLTYGYTF
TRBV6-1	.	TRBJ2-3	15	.	TGTGCCAGCAGTGAAGGGTTGCGAGGCACAGATACGCAGTATTTT	CASSEGLRGTDTQYF
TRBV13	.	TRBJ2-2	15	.	TGTGCCAGCAGCGTGGGGGCCGGGCACACCGGGGAGCTGTTTTTT	CASSVGAGHTGELFF
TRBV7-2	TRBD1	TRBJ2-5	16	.	TGTGCCAGCAGCGCCCAATCAGGGGGCGCGTCTCCGACCCAGTACTTC	CASSAQSGGASPTQYF
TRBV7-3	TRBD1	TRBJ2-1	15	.	TGTGCCAGCAGCTCATCCGGGACAGCCTACAATGAGCAGTTCTTC	CASSSSGTAYNEQFF
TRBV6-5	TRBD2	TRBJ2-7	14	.	TGTGCCTCAGCAGGTCCCGGGGGGATGGAGGAGCAGTACTTC	CASAGPGGMEEQYF
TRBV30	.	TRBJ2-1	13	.	TGTGCCTATGAGACAAGCTCCTACAATGAGCAGTTCTTC	CAYETSSYNEQFF
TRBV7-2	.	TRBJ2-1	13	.	TGTGCCAGCAGCTCGGATCCGGACAATGAGCAGTTCTTC	CASSSDPDNEQFF
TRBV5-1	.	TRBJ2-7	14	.	TGCGCCAGCAGCATCGGTGGGGAGAGATACGAGCAGTACTTC	CASSIGGERYEQYF
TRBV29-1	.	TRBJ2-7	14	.	TGCAGCGTTGCCGGTCGGCAGGGTATGGACGAGCAGTACTTC	CSVAGRQGMDEQYF